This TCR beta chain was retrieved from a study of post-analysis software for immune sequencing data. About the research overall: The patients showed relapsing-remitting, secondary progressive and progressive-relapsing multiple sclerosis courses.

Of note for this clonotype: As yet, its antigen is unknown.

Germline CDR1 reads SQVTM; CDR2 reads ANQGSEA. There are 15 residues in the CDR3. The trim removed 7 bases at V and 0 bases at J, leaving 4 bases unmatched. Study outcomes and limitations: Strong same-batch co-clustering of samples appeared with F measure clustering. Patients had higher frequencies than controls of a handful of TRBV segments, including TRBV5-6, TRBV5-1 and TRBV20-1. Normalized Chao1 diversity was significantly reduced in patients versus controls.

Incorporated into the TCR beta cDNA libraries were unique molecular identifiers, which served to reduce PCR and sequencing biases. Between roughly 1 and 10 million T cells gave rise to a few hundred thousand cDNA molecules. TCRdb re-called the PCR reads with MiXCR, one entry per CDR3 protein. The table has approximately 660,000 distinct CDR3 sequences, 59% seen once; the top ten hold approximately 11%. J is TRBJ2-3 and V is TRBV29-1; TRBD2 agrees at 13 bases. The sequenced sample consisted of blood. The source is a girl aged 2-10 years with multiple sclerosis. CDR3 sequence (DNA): TGCAGCGCGGGGACTAGCGGGACTAGCACAGATACGCAGTATTTT. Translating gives CSAGTSGTSTDTQYF.